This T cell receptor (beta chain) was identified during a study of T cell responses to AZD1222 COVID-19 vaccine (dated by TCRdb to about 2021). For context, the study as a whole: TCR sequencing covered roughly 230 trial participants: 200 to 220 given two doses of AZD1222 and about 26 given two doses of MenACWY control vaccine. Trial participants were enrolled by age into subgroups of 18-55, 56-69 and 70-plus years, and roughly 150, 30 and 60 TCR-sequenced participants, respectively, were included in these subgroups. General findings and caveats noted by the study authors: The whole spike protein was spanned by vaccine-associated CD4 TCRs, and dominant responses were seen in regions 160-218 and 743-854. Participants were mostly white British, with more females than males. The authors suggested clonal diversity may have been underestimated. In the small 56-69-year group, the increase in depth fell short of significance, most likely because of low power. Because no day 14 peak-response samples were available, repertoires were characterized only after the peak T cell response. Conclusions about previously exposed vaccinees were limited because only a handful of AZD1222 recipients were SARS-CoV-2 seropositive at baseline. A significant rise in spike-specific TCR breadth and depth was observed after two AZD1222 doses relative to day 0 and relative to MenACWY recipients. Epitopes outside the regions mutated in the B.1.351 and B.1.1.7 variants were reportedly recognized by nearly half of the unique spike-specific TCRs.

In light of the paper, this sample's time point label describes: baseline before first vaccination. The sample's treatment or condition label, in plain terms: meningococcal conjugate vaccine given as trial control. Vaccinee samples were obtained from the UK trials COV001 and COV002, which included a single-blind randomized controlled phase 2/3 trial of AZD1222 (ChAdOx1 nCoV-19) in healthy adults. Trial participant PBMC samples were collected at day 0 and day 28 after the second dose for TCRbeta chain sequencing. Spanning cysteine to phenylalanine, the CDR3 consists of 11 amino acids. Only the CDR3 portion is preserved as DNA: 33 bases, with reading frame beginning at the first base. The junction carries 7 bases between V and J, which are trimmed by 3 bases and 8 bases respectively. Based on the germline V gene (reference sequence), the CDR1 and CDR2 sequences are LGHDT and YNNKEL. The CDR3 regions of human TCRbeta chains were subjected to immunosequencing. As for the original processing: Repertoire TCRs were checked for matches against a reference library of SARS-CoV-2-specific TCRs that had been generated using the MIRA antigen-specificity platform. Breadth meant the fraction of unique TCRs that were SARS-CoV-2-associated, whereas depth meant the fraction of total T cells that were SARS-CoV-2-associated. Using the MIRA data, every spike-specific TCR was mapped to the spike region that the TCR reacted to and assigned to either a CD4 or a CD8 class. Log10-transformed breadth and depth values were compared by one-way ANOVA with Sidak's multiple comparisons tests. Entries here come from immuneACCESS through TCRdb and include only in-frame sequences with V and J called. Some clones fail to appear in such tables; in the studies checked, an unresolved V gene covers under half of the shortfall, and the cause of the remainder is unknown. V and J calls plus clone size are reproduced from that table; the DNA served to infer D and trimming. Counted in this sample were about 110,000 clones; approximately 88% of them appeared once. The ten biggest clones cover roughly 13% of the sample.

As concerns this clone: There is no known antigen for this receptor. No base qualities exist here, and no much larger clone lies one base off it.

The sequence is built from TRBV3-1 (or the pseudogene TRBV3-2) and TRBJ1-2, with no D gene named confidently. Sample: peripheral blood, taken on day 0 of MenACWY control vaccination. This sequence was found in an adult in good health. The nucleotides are TGTGCCAGCAGCCACGGGTTAGGCTACACCTTC. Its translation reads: CASSHGLGYTF.